This T cell receptor (beta chain) was obtained from a study of blood T cell repertoires in COVID-19. Original processing methods: Estimated nucleated cell counts came from reference gene primer amplification. Clones were sequenced by immunoSEQ multiplex PCR, and TCRdb holds only the in-frame ones, with some missing. V and J calls plus clone size are reproduced from that table; the DNA served to infer D and trimming. The data contain about 360,000 clones, about 88% of them singletons. The V end lost 3 bases, the J end lost 2 bases, and 8 bases lay between the germline ends. Germline loops: CDR1 SGHNT, CDR2 YENEEA. The CDR3 has 14 amino acids.

The chain uses TRBV11-3 and TRBJ2-1, with D hard to call. The source is a woman aged 55-69 years with COVID-19, enrolled during active disease. The sequenced material came from peripheral blood. The chain's CDR3 is CASSFGHPYNEQFF. For the CDR3, the DNA is TGTGCCAGCAGCTTCGGTCATCCCTACAATGAGCAGTTCTTC.